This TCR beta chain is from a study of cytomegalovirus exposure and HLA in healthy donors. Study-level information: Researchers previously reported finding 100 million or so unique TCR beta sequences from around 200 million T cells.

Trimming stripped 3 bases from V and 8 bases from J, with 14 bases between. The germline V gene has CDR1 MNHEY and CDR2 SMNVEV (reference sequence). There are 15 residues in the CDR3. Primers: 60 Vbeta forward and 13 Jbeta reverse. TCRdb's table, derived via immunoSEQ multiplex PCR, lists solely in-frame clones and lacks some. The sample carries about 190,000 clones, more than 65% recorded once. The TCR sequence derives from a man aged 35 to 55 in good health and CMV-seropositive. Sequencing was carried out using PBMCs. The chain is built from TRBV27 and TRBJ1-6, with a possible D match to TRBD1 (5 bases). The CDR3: CASSFRGTIYSPLHF. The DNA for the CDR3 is TGTGCCAGCAGTTTTCGGGGGACGATTTATTCACCCCTCCACTTT.